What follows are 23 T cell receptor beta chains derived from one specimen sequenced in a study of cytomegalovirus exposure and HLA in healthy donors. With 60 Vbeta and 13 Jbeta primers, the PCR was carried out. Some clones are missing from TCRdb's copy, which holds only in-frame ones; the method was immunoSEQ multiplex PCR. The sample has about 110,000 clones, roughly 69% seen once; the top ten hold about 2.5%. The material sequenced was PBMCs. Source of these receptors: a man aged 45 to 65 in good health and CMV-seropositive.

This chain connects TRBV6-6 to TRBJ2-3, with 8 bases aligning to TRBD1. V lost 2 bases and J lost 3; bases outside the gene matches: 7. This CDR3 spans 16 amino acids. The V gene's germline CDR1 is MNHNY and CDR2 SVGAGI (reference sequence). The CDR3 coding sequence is TGTGCCAGCAGTTACCGCCAGGGGGCGAGTACAGATACGCAGTATTTT. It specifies CASSYRQGASTDTQYF.

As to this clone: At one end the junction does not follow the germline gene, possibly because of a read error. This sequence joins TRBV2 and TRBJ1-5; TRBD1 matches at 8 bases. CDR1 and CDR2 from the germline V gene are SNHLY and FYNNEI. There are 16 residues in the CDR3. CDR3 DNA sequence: TGTGCCAGCAGTAAAGCAAAGGGACAGGGCAATCAGCCCCAGCATTTT. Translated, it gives CASSKAKGQGNQPQHF. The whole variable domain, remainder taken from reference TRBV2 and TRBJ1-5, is EPEVTQTPSHQVTQMGQEVILRCVPISNHLYFYWYRQILGQKVEFLVSFYNNEISEKSEIFDDQFSVERPDGSNFTLKIRSTKLEDSAMYFCASSKAKGQGNQPQHFGDGTRLSIL.

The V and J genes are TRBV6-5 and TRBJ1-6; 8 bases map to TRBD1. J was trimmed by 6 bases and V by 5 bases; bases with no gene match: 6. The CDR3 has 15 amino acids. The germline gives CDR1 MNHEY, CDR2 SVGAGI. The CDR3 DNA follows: TGTGCCAGCAGTCTCGGACAGGGCGGTAATTCACCCCTCCACTTT. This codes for CASSLGQGGNSPLHF.

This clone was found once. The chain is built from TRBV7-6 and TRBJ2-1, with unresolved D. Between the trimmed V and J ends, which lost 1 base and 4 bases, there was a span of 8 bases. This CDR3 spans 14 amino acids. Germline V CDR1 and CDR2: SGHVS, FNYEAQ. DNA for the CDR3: TGTGCCAGCAGCTTAGGTTCGGGTTACAATGAGCAGTTCTTC. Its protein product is CASSLGSGYNEQFF.

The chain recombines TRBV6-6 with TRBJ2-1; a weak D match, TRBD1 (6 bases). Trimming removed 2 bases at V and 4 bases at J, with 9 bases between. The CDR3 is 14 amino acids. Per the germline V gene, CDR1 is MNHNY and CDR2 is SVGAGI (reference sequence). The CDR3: CASSYPTGYNEQFF. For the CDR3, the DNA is TGTGCCAGCAGTTACCCGACAGGATACAATGAGCAGTTCTTC.

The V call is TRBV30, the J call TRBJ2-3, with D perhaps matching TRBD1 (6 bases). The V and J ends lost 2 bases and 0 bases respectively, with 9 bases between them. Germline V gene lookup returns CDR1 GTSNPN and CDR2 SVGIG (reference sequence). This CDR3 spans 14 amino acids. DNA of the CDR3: TGTGCCTGGAGTAGGGGGACGAGCACAGATACGCAGTATTTT. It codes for CAWSRGTSTDTQYF. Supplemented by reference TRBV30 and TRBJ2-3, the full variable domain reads SQTIHQWPATLVQPVGSPLSLECTVEGTSNPNLYWYRQAAGRGLQLLFYSVGIGQISSEVPQNLSASRPQDRQFILSSKKLLLSDSGFYLCAWSRGTSTDTQYFGPGTRLTVL.

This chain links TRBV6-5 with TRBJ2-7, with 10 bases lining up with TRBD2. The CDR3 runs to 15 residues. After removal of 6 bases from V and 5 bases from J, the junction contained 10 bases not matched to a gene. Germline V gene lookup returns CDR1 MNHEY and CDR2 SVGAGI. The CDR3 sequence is CASSSISGRLHEQYF. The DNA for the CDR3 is TGTGCCAGCAGCTCCATTAGCGGGAGGCTCCACGAGCAGTACTTC.

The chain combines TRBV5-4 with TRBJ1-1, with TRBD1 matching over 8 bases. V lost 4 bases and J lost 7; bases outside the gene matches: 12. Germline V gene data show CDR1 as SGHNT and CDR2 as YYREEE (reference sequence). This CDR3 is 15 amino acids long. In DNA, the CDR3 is TGTGCCAGCAGCCAGGGGGCGTCCCGGGACATTGAAGCTTTCTTT. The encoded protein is CASSQGASRDIEAFF.

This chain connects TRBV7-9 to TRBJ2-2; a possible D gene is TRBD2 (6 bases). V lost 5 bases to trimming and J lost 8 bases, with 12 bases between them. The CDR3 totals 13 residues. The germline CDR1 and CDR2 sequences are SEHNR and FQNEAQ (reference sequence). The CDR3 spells CASSLLASGELFF. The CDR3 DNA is TGTGCCAGCAGCCTCCTAGCGTCTGGGGAGCTGTTTTTT.

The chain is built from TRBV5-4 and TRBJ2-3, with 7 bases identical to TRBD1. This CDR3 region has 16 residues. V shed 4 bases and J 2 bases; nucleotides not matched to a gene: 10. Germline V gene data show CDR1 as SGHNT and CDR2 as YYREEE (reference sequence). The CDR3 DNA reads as TGTGCCAGCAGCATAGGGACAGACCACTACACAGATACGCAGTATTTT. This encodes CASSIGTDHYTDTQYF.

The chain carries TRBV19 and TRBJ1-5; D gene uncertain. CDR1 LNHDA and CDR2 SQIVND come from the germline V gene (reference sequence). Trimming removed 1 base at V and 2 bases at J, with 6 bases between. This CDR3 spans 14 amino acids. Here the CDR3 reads CASSIVSGNQPQHF. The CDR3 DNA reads TGTGCCAGTAGTATAGTAAGCGGCAATCAGCCCCAGCATTTT.

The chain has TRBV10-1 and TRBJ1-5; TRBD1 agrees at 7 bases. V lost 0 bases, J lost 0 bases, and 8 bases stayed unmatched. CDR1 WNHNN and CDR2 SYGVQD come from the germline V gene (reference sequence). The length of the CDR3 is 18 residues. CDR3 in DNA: TGCGCCAGCAGTGAGTCCGGCCCTGACAGGGTTAGCAATCAGCCCCAGCATTTT. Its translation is CASSESGPDRVSNQPQHF.

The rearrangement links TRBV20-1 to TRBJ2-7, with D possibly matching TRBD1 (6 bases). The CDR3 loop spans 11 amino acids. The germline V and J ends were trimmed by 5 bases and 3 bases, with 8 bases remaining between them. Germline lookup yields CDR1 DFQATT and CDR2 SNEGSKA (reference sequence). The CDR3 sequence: CSASDSYEQYF. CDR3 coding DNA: TGCAGTGCTTCGGACAGCTACGAGCAGTACTTC.

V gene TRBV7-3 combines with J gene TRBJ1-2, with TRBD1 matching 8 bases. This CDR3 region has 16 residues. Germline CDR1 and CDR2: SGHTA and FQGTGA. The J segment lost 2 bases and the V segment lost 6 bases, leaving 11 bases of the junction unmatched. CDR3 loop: CASSFSGGGQNYGYTF. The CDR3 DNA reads TGTGCCAGCAGTTTTTCAGGGGGCGGCCAAAACTATGGCTACACCTTC.

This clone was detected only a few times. The CDR3 DNA follows: TGTGCCAGCAGCTCACAGGGTTTCTACAATGAGCAGTTCTTC. Its translation is CASSSQGFYNEQFF. The chain carries TRBV5-5 and TRBJ2-1, with TRBD1 as a possible D gene (6 bases). The germline V and J ends were trimmed by 3 bases and 3 bases, with 10 bases remaining between them. This CDR3 is built from 14 residues. Germline V CDR1 and CDR2: SGHKS, YYEKEE (reference sequence).

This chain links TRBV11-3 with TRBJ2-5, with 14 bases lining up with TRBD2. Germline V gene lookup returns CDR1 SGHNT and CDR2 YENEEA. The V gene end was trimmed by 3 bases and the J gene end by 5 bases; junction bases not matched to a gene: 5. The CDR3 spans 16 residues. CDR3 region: CASSFGTSGSGETQYF. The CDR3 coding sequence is TGTGCCAGCAGCTTCGGGACTAGCGGGAGTGGGGAGACCCAGTACTTC.

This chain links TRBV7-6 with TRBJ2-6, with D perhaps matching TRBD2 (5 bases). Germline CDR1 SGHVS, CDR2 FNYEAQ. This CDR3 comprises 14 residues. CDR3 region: CASRRGSGANVLTF. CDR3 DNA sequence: TGTGCATCCCGACGGGGCTCTGGGGCCAACGTCCTGACTTTC.

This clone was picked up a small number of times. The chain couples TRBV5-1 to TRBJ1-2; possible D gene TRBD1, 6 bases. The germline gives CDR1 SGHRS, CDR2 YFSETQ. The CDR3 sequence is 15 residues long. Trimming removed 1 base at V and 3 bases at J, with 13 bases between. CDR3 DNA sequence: TGCGCCAGCAGCTTGAGGGCGGCAGGGGACTATGGCTACACCTTC. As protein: CASSLRAAGDYGYTF.

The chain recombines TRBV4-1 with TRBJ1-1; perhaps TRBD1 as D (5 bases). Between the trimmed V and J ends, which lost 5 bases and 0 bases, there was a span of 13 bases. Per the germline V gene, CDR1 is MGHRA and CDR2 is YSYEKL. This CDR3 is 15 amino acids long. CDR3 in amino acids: CASSIRQTLNTEAFF. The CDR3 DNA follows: TGCGCCAGCAGCATCCGACAGACCTTGAACACTGAAGCTTTCTTT.

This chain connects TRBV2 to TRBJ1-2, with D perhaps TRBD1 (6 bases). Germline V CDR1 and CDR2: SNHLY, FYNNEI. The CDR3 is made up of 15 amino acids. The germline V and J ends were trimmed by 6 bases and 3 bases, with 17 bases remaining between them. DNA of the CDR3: TGTGCCAGCAGAAGGAGAATCAAGGGGGACTATGGCTACACCTTC. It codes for CASRRRIKGDYGYTF.

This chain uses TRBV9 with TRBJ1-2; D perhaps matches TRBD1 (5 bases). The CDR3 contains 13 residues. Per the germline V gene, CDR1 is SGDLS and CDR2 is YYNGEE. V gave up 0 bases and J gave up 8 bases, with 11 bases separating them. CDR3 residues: CASSVEGRVGYTF. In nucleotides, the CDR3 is TGTGCCAGCAGCGTAGAGGGCAGGGTCGGCTACACCTTC. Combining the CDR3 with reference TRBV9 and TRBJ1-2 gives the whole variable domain DSGVTQTPKHLITATGQRVTLRCSPRSGDLSVYWYQQSLDQGLQFLIQYYNGEERAKGNILERFSAQQFPDLHSELNLSSLELGDSALYFCASSVEGRVGYTFGSGTRLTVV.

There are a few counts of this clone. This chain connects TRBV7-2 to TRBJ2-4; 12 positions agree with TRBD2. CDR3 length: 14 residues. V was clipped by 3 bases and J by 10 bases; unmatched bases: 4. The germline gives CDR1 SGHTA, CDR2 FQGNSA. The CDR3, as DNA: TGTGCCAGCAGCTTTGGGCTAGCGGGGGGGATTCAGTACTTC. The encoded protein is CASSFGLAGGIQYF. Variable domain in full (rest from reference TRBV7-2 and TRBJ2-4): GAGVSQSPSNKVTEKGKDVELRCDPISGHTALYWYRQSLGQGLEFLIYFQGNSAPDKSGLPSDRFSAERTGGSVSTLTIQRTQQEDSAVYLCASSFGLAGGIQYFGAGTRLSVL.

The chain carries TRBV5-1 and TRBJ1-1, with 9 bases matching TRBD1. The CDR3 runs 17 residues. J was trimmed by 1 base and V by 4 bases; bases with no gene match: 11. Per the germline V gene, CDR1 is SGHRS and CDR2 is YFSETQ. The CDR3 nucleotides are TGCGCCAGCAGCAACCGGGACAGGGTTTATTCGAACACTGAAGCTTTCTTT. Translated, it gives CASSNRDRVYSNTEAFF.